This T cell receptor beta chain derives from a study of blood T cell repertoires in COVID-19. Study-wide context: Researchers got acute and convalescent COVID-19 samples from the United States, Italy and Spain. Sample material is recorded as cDNA or gDNA derived from T cells, B-cell-depleted T cells, or PBMCs.

This CDR3 has 13 residues. V gave up 4 bases and J gave up 4 bases, with 8 bases separating them. CDR1 LNHDA and CDR2 SQIVND come from the germline V gene (reference sequence). Authors' analysis steps: How many nucleated cells were present was estimated from reference gene primer amplification. Profiling relied on immunoSEQ multiplex PCR, and the TCRdb table lists in-frame clones only, not all of them. For V, J and clone size, that table is used; D and trimming come from the DNA. The sample lists 150,000 to 200,000 clones, 75% to 85% seen once, with 11% in the top ten. Specimen: peripheral blood. V usage is TRBV19 and J usage is TRBJ2-1, with D possibly matching TRBD2 (6 bases). The clonotype originates from a human donor in a cohort sampled during active COVID-19. CDR3 amino acids: CASSSGDYNEQFF. In DNA form, the CDR3 reads TGTGCCAGTAGTAGCGGGGATTACAATGAGCAGTTCTTC.